This T cell receptor beta chain was observed in a study of T cells in Graves' hyperthyroidism and ophthalmopathy. At the level of the study: Peripheral blood was secured at the point of initial diagnosis, before any treatment.

RNA transcripts yielded amplified TCR beta CDR3 regions. HTBI primers drove first-round RT-PCR of the TCR CDR3. TCRdb fed the multiplex PCR reads into MiXCR, producing one record per CDR3 protein. This sample has about 680,000 distinct CDR3 sequences, with roughly a third found just once. For Graves' hyperthyroidism to be stable, ophthalmopathy could not progress within 18 months. Patients between 18 and 65 years old had hyperthyroidism, newly diagnosed and lasting under 2 months. The ends were cut back, 3 bases at V and 2 bases at J, with 13 bases in the middle. CDR1 and CDR2 from the germline V gene are SNHLY and FYNNEI. The CDR3 is made up of 15 amino acids. This clonotype was detected once. Its antigen is unknown. Study results and caveats: Most thyroid clonotypes expanded above 0.001 appeared in blood too.

The rearrangement links TRBV2 to TRBJ1-1; no reliable D call. The clonotype was recovered from a woman between 40 and 55 years old with Graves' hyperthyroidism. Material: blood. The CDR3 loop is CASSDFPGGNTEAFF. The CDR3 coding sequence is TGTGCCAGCAGTGACTTCCCAGGAGGTAACACTGAAGCTTTCTTT.